This TCR beta chain was obtained from a study of Graves' ophthalmopathy and Graves' hyperthyroidism. General observations from the study: Ophthalmopathy and stable hyperthyroidism were discriminated by a 13-signature model, with about 90% sensitivity and approximately 81% specificity.

This CDR3 is built from 14 residues. The V end was cut by 6 bases, the J end by 5 bases, with 17 bases between. Germline loops: CDR1 SGHVS, CDR2 FNYEAQ. Regarding this clonotype: The antigen is undetermined.

No ophthalmopathy within 18 months of follow-up signified stable hyperthyroidism. Ages of hyperthyroidism patients ran from 18 to 65, and their diagnoses were new, under 2 months' duration. For repertoire sequencing, the TCR beta CDR3 regions were amplified from RNA transcripts. HTBI-primed RT-PCR formed the first round, and a multiplex PCR formed the second. TCRdb re-called the multiplex PCR reads with MiXCR, one entry per CDR3 protein. The sample includes just over 400,000 distinct CDR3 sequences, under 25% of them seen just once. The sequence was obtained from a woman aged 18-29 years with stable Graves' hyperthyroidism. The sample consisted of peripheral blood. The rearrangement joins TRBV7-6 to TRBJ2-7; D not certain. CDR3 region: CASSYGNNLNEQYF. The CDR3 DNA is TGTGCCAGCAGTTATGGGAATAACCTAAACGAGCAGTACTTC.